This entry lists 7 T cell receptor beta chains sequenced from one sample in a study of cytomegalovirus exposure and HLA in healthy donors. PCR amplification relied on 60 Vbeta primers (plus 13 Jbeta primers). Sequenced by immunoSEQ multiplex PCR; TCRdb stores in-frame clones only, minus some. The repertoire consists of 45,000 to 70,000 clones, with around 80% occurring once and the leading ten covering about 3.1%. The sample was PBMCs. The receptors originated from a man aged 50 to 60 in good health and CMV-seronegative.

This clone has only a few counts. The chain combines TRBV6-5 with TRBJ1-6; a possible D gene is TRBD1 (5 bases). The ends were cut back, 4 bases at V and 10 bases at J, with 11 bases in the middle. Germline CDR1 is MNHEY and CDR2 is SVGAGI. The CDR3 is 13 residues long. CDR3 sequence: CASSFRVGSPLHF. In nucleotides, the CDR3 is TGTGCCAGCAGTTTCAGGGTCGGGTCACCCCTCCACTTT.

The chain uses TRBV29-1 and TRBJ2-6; 7 bases agree with TRBD1. CDR3 length: 16 residues. The V gene end was trimmed by 4 bases and the J gene end by 0 bases; junction bases not matched to a gene: 6. CDR1 and CDR2 (germline): SQVTM, ANQGSEA. The CDR3 spells CSVVGTVSSGANVLTF. Written as DNA, the CDR3 is TGCAGCGTTGTGGGGACAGTGAGCTCTGGGGCCAACGTCCTGACTTTC.

The rearrangement links TRBV5-4 to TRBJ2-3; 7 nucleotides agree with TRBD2. This CDR3 region has 16 residues. J gave up 1 base and V 6 bases, and 11 bases lay outside the gene matches. CDR1 and CDR2 (germline): SGHNT, YYREEE (reference sequence). The CDR3 DNA sequence: TGTGCCAGCAACCTGGGCGGCGGGGGTGGCACAGATACGCAGTATTTT. The encoded protein is CASNLGGGGGTDTQYF.

The chain couples TRBV5-6 to TRBJ1-2; unclear D gene. The CDR3 spans 15 residues. Trimming stripped 4 bases from V and 2 bases from J, with 15 bases between. Germline loops: CDR1 SGHDT, CDR2 YYEEEE. CDR3 in DNA: TGTGCCAGCAGCCTAATTTTACGGGAAAACTATGGCTACACCTTC. Translating it yields CASSLILRENYGYTF.

The J gene is TRBJ1-5, the V gene TRBV2; D unclear. Looked up from germline, CDR1 is SNHLY and CDR2 is FYNNEI. This CDR3 has 15 residues. V lost 0 bases and J lost 11, with 17 bases in between. The CDR3 loop is CASSEARGASGSQHF. In DNA, the CDR3 is TGTGCCAGCAGTGAAGCGCGGGGAGCTTCGGGGTCCCAGCATTTT.

The V call is TRBV5-1, the J call TRBJ1-1; possibly TRBD1 for D (6 bases). The CDR3 has 14 amino acids. Trimming left V 5 bases short and J 1 base short, with 12 bases between. The V gene's germline CDR1 is SGHRS and CDR2 YFSETQ. The CDR3 sequence: CASRETGRNTEAFF. CDR3 DNA sequence: TGCGCCAGCAGGGAGACAGGTAGGAACACTGAAGCTTTCTTT. The full variable domain, in which reference TRBV5-1 and TRBJ1-1 provide the parts outside the CDR3, is KAGVTQTPRYLIKTRGQQVTLSCSPISGHRSVSWYQQTPGQGLQFLFEYFSETQRNKGNFPGRFSGRQFSNSRSEMNVSTLELGDSALYLCASRETGRNTEAFFGQGTRLTVV.

The V gene is TRBV5-1, the J gene TRBJ1-5; possible D gene TRBD1, 5 bases. The V end was cut by 0 bases, the J end by 6 bases, with 10 bases between. Germline V lookup: CDR1 SGHRS, CDR2 YFSETQ. The CDR3 length is 14 residues. CDR3 nucleotide sequence: TGCGCCAGCAGCTTGGGGCAGGGCGTTCAGCCCCAGCATTTT. Protein product: CASSLGQGVQPQHF. Full variable domain (outside the CDR3, taken from reference TRBV5-1 and TRBJ1-5): KAGVTQTPRYLIKTRGQQVTLSCSPISGHRSVSWYQQTPGQGLQFLFEYFSETQRNKGNFPGRFSGRQFSNSRSEMNVSTLELGDSALYLCASSLGQGVQPQHFGDGTRLSIL.